Sequencing of this T cell receptor (beta chain) was carried out in a study of neurological immune-mediated disorders. The authors obtained over 200 million TCR-beta sequences from 15-18 subjects per sequencing run. One entry per CDR3 protein, called by TCRdb with MiXCR from the 5' RACE reads. Found here are around 15,000 distinct CDR3 sequences, roughly a fifth of them singletons; the top ten hold about 21%. This clonotype occurred many times. In germline, CDR1 is MDHEN, CDR2 SYDVKM. This CDR3 has 14 residues. Trimming stripped 5 bases from V and 2 bases from J, with 13 bases between. The TCR was taken from a man aged 50 or older in good health. V is TRBV28 and J is TRBJ2-7, with D maybe TRBD2 (5 bases). Source material: PBMCs. CDR3 sequence: CASSPGGRTYEQYF. CDR3 sequence (DNA): TGTGCCAGCAGTCCTGGCGGGCGTACCTACGAGCAGTACTTC.